The clone carrying this T cell receptor beta chain was seen only a few times. Antigen specificity is unknown. This sample was included in a study of T-cell reconstitution after alpha-beta-depleted transplantation in children. Whole-study results and caveats: The study reportedly traced alpha-beta T cells about two months after transplant to several hundred expanded graft clones. After transplant, high TCRbeta diversity at day 60 in some patients arose from surviving recipient T cells and thymic progenitors.

A TCRbeta library incorporating unique molecular identifiers was prepared. TCRdb re-analysed the PCR reads in MiXCR, keeping a single row per CDR3 protein. The sample records hundreds of thousands of distinct CDR3 sequences, less than 15% being singletons. Germline CDR1 SNHLY, CDR2 FYNNEI. The CDR3 totals 13 residues. J lost 10 bases, V lost 10 bases, and 15 bases had no gene match. The receptor was isolated from a girl between 2 and 10 years old with congenital amegakaryocytic thrombocytopenia, due to receive a stem cell transplant. This chain uses TRBV2 with TRBJ1-1; TRBD1 agrees at 7 bases. The specimen comprised PBMCs, sampled before TCRalphabeta/CD19-depleted stem cell transplant. The DNA for the CDR3 is TGTGCCACGAATCGGGCCAGGGGGGGATCAGCTTTCTTT. This translates into CATNRARGGSAFF.